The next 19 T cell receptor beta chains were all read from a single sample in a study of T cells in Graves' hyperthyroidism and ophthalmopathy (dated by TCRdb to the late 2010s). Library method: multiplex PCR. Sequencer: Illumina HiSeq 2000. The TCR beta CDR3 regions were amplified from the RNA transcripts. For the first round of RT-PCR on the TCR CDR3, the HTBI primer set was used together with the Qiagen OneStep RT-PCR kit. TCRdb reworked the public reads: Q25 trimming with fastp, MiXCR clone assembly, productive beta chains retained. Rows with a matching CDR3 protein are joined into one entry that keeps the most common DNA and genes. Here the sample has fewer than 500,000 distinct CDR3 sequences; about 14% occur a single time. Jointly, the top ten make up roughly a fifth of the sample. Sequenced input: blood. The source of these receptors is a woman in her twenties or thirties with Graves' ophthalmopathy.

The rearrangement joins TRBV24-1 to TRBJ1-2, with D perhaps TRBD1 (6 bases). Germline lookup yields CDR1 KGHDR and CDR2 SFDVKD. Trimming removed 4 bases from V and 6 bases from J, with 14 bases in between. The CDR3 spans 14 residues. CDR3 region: CATSEGDNRHGYTF. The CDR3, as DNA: TGTGCCACCAGTGAGGGGGACAATCGGCATGGCTACACCTTC.

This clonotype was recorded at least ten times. CDR3 sequence (DNA): TGTGCCAGCAGTTTAGCCCAGGGGGCAAGTCAGCCCCAGCATTTT. Amino acids: CASSLAQGASQPQHF. The V gene is TRBV12-3 or TRBV12-4, the J gene TRBJ1-5, with 8 bases fitting TRBD1. The length of the CDR3 is 15 residues. J lost 6 bases, V lost 0 bases, and 4 bases had no gene match.

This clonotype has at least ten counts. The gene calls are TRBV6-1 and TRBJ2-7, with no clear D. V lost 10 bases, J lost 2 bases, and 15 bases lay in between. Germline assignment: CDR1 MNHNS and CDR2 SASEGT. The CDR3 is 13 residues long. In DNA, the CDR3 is TGTGCCACCGGACGGACGGCAACCTACGAGCAGTACTTC. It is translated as CATGRTATYEQYF.

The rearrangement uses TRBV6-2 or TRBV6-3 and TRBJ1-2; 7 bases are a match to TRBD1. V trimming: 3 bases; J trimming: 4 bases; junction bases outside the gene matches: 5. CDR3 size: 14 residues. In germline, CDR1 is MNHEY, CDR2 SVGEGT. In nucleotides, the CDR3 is TGTGCCAGCAGTTATCAGACAGGGCCCTATGGCTACACCTTC. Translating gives CASSYQTGPYGYTF.

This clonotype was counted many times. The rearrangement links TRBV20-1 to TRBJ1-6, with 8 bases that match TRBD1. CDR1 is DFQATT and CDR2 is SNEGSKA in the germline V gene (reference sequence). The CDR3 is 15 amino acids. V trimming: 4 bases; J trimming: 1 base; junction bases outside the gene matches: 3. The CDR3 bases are TGCAGTGCTACCAGGGGGCTATCCTATAATTCACCCCTCCACTTT. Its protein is CSATRGLSYNSPLHF.

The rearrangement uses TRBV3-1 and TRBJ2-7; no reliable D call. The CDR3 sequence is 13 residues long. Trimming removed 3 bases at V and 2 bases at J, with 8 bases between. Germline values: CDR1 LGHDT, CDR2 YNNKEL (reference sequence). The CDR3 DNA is TGTGCCAGCAGCCAGATGTACACCTACGAGCAGTACTTC. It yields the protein CASSQMYTYEQYF.

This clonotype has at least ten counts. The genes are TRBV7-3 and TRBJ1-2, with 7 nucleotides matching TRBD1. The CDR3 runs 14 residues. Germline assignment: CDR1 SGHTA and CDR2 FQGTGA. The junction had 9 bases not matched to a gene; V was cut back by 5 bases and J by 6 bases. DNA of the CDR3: TGTGCCAGCAGCGAGACAGGGCCGGGAGATGGCTACACCTTC. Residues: CASSETGPGDGYTF.

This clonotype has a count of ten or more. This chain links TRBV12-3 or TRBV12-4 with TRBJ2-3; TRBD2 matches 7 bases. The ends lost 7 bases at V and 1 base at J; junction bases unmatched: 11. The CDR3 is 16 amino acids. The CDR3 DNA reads TGTGCCAGCACCCGCTTCGGCGGGGGTGGCACAGATACGCAGTATTTT. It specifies CASTRFGGGGTDTQYF.

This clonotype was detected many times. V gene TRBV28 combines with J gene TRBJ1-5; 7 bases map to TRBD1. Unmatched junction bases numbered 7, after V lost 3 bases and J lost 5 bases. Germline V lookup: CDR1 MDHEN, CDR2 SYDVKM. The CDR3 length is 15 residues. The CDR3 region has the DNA TGTGCCAGCAGTTTTATGTGGCAGGGGGATCAGCCCCAGCATTTT. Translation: CASSFMWQGDQPQHF. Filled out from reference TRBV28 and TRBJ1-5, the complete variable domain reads DVKVTQSSRYLVKRTGEKVFLECVQDMDHENMFWYRQDPGLGLRLIYFSYDVKMKEKGDIPEGYSVSREKKERFSLILESASTNQTSMYLCASSFMWQGDQPQHFGDGTRLSIL.

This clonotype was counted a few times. In DNA form, the CDR3 reads TGTGCCAGCAGTTCCGGCGTCGGGGGTTGTCAGCCCCAGCATTTT. Encoded protein: CASSSGVGGCQPQHF. The chain has TRBV6-8 and TRBJ1-5; TRBD1 might be the D (5 bases). CDR1 MNHGY and CDR2 SAAAGT come from the germline V gene. Deletions cut 4 bases from V and 6 bases from J, with 16 bases between. The CDR3 extends over 15 amino acids.

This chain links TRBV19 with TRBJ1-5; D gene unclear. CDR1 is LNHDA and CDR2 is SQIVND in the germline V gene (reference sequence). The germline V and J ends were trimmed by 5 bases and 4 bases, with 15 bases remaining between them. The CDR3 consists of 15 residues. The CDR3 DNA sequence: TGTGCCAGTAGTCCCAACAGCCCCGGGAATCAGCCCCAGCATTTT. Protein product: CASSPNSPGNQPQHF.

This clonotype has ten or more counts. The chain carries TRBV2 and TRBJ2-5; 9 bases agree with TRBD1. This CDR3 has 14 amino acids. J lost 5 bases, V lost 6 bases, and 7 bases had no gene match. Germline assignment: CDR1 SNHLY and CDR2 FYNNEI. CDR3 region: CASSETGGLETQYF. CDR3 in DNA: TGTGCCAGCAGCGAAACAGGGGGCCTGGAGACCCAGTACTTC.

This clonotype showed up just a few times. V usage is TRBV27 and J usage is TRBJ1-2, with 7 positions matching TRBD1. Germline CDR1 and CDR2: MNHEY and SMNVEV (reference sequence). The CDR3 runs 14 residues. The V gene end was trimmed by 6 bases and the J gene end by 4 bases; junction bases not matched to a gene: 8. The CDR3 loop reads CASSLTGLGYGYTF. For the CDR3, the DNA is TGTGCCAGCAGCCTGACAGGGCTGGGCTATGGCTACACCTTC.

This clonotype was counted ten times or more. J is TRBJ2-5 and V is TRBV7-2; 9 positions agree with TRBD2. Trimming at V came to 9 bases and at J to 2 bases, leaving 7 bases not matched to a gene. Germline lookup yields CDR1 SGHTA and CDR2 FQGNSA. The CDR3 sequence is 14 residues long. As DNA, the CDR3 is TGTGCCAGTGATAGCGGGGGCCTTCAAGAGACCCAGTACTTC. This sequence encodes CASDSGGLQETQYF.

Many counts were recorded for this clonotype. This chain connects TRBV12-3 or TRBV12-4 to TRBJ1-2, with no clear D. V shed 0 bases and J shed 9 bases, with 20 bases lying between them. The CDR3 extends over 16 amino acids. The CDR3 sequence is CASSLAPREPPWSYTF. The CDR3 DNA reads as TGTGCCAGCAGTTTAGCCCCGAGGGAGCCACCTTGGAGCTACACCTTC.

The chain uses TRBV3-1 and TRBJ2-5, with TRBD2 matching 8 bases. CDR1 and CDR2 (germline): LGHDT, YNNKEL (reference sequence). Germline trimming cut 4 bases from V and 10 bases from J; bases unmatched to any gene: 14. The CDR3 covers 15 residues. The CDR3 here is CASSPFSRGGGDQYF. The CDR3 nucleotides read TGTGCCAGCAGCCCATTCTCCCGGGGGGGGGGGGACCAGTACTTC.

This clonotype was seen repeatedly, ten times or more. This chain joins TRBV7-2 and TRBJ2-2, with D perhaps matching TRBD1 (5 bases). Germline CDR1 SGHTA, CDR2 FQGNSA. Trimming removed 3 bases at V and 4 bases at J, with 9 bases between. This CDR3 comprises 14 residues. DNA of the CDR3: TGTGCCAGCAGCTTCAGGGAAAGCACCGGGGAGCTGTTTTTT. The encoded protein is CASSFRESTGELFF.

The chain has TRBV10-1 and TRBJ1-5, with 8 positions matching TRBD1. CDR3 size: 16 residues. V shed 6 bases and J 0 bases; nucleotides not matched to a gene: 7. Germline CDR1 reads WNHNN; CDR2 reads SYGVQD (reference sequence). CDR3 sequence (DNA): TGCGCCAGCAGAGCGGACAGGGTAGATAGCAATCAGCCCCAGCATTTT. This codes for CASRADRVDSNQPQHF.

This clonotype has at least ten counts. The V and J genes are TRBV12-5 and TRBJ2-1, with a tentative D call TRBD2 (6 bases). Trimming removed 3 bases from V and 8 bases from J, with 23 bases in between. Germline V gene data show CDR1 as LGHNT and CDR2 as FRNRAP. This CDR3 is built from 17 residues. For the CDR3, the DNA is TGTGCTAGTGGTTTTCCAGCAACAACCCCTGGGGACTATGAGCAGTTCTTC. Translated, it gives CASGFPATTPGDYEQFF.